The next 16 T cell receptor beta chains were all read from a single sample in a study of cytomegalovirus exposure and HLA in healthy donors. With 60 Vbeta and 13 Jbeta primers, the PCR was carried out. The assay was immunoSEQ multiplex PCR, and TCRdb's table has in-frame clones only and misses some. Seen here are about 43,000 clones, 51% observed once, and the top ten hold roughly 6%. The sample consisted of PBMCs. These receptors were obtained from a man aged 60 to 75 in good health and CMV-seronegative.

This clone was picked up a small number of times. The chain links TRBV28 to TRBJ1-1; 7 positions match TRBD1. This CDR3 spans 12 amino acids. The V and J ends lost 5 bases and 5 bases, in that order; junction bases with no gene match: 2. Germline CDR1 reads MDHEN; CDR2 reads SYDVKM. For the CDR3, the DNA is TGTGCCAGCAGTCCAGGGGGAACTGAAGCTTTCTTT. Its protein is CASSPGGTEAFF.

This chain links TRBV11-2 with TRBJ1-2; D possibly corresponds to TRBD1 (5 bases). The CDR3 length is 15 residues. From germline, CDR1 is SGHAT and CDR2 FQNNGV. V lost 4 bases and J lost 1, with 13 bases in between. CDR3 nucleotides: TGTGCCAGCAGCTCCCTGGCAGGGTTTAACTATGGCTACACCTTC. Amino acids: CASSSLAGFNYGYTF.

J is TRBJ1-1 and V is TRBV2, with D perhaps TRBD1 (5 bases). CDR1 is SNHLY, CDR2 FYNNEI, per germline. Between the trimmed V and J ends, which lost 7 bases and 8 bases, there was a span of 11 bases. The CDR3 is made up of 11 amino acids. The CDR3 nucleotides are TGTGCCAGCAATAACCAGGGAGAAGCTTTCTTT. Its translation is CASNNQGEAFF.

A few counts support this clone. The chain uses TRBV5-1 and TRBJ2-1; TRBD1 matches 7 bases. Germline assignment: CDR1 SGHRS and CDR2 YFSETQ. J lost 8 bases, V lost 0 bases, and 5 bases had no gene match. CDR3 length: 14 amino acids. CDR3 bases: TGCGCCAGCAGCTTGGGCGGACAGGAACATGAGCAGTTCTTC. Amino acids: CASSLGGQEHEQFF.

The gene calls are TRBV30 and TRBJ1-4; D not certain. From germline, CDR1 is GTSNPN and CDR2 SVGIG (reference sequence). This CDR3 spans 13 amino acids. V was shortened by 1 base and J by 2 bases, with 5 bases between the two germline ends. The CDR3 coding sequence is TGTGCCTGGAGTGCCGGGACTAATGAAAAACTGTTTTTT. It translates to CAWSAGTNEKLFF.

V is TRBV29-1 and J is TRBJ1-1, with 7 bases matching TRBD1. This CDR3 is 14 amino acids long. The V and J ends lost 6 bases and 3 bases, in that order; junction bases with no gene match: 10. Per the germline V gene, CDR1 is SQVTM and CDR2 is ANQGSEA. In DNA form, the CDR3 reads TGCAGCGTCGACAGGGAAGGGGCGTACACTGAAGCTTTCTTT. Translated: CSVDREGAYTEAFF.

This chain links TRBV14 with TRBJ2-1; TRBD2 matches 11 bases. Germline V CDR1 and CDR2: SGHDN, FVKESK. The V and J ends lost 3 bases and 4 bases, in that order; junction bases with no gene match: 17. This CDR3 region has 20 residues. The CDR3 DNA follows: TGTGCCAGCAGCCAGTTTGAGGCTAGCGGGAGGACCTTTAGGTACAATGAGCAGTTCTTC. Its translation is CASSQFEASGRTFRYNEQFF.

V is TRBV30 and J is TRBJ1-5; a possible D gene is TRBD1 (5 bases). Germline V gene data show CDR1 as GTSNPN and CDR2 as SVGIG (reference sequence). The CDR3 loop spans 15 amino acids. Between the trimmed V and J ends, which lost 3 bases and 3 bases, there was a span of 15 bases. The CDR3 protein is CAWSLKGLHNQPQHF. In DNA form, the CDR3 reads TGTGCCTGGAGCCTGAAGGGACTCCACAATCAGCCCCAGCATTTT.

V and J are TRBV6-1 and TRBJ1-3, with a tentative D call TRBD1 (5 bases). V was cut by 8 bases and J by 4 bases, with 15 bases left in between. The CDR3 is 14 residues long. In germline, CDR1 is MNHNS, CDR2 SASEGT. In nucleotides, the CDR3 is TGTGCCAGCGGGGGTCCGGGGGTCGGAAACACCATATATTTT. It translates to CASGGPGVGNTIYF.

This chain joins TRBV5-1 and TRBJ2-5, with TRBD1 identical over 10 bases. The trim removed 0 bases at V and 5 bases at J, leaving 7 bases unmatched. Per germline, CDR1 SGHRS and CDR2 YFSETQ. The CDR3 is 16 residues long. Here the CDR3 reads CASSLGDRGVWETQYF. In DNA, the CDR3 is TGCGCCAGCAGCTTGGGGGACAGGGGAGTTTGGGAGACCCAGTACTTC.

The V gene is TRBV6-1, the J gene TRBJ2-5; 9 positions agree with TRBD1. The CDR3 is 15 amino acids. Germline V CDR1 and CDR2: MNHNS, SASEGT. Unmatched junction bases numbered 9, after V lost 6 bases and J lost 4 bases. As DNA, the CDR3 is TGTGCCAGCAGAACCGGGACAGGGCTGGGAGAGACCCAGTACTTC. It is translated as CASRTGTGLGETQYF.

Only a few counts were recorded for this clone. V usage is TRBV28 and J usage is TRBJ1-4; D remains unclear. Deletions cut 10 bases from V and 10 bases from J, with 16 bases between. Per the germline V gene, CDR1 is MDHEN and CDR2 is SYDVKM. There are 12 residues in the CDR3. CDR3 amino acids: CAIELSEGKLFF. The CDR3 DNA is TGTGCCATCGAGTTGTCGGAGGGAAAACTGTTTTTT. Supplemented by reference TRBV28 and TRBJ1-4, the full variable domain reads DVKVTQSSRYLVKRTGEKVFLECVQDMDHENMFWYRQDPGLGLRLIYFSYDVKMKEKGDIPEGYSVSREKKERFSLILESASTNQTSMYLCAIELSEGKLFFGSGTQLSVL.

This clone was observed many times. The V call is TRBV5-1, the J call TRBJ1-1, with TRBD1 identical over 9 bases. V lost 5 bases, J lost 4 bases, and 15 bases stayed unmatched. The CDR3 is made up of 17 amino acids. Germline V lookup: CDR1 SGHRS, CDR2 YFSETQ. This CDR3 is CASRNPTGGKRGTEAFF. The CDR3 region has the DNA TGCGCCAGCAGAAATCCGACAGGGGGTAAGAGGGGCACTGAAGCTTTCTTT.

The chain carries TRBV27 and TRBJ2-7; 8 bases are shared with TRBD2. Germline CDR1 and CDR2: MNHEY and SMNVEV (reference sequence). The J segment lost 4 bases and the V segment lost 6 bases, leaving 11 bases of the junction unmatched. There are 15 residues in the CDR3. CDR3 protein: CASSKPGTRIYEQYF. The CDR3 coding sequence is TGTGCCAGCAGCAAACCCGGGACTAGAATTTACGAGCAGTACTTC.

The rearrangement joins TRBV7-9 to TRBJ2-1; TRBD2 matches at 16 bases. The CDR3 consists of 15 residues. The trim removed 8 bases at V and 8 bases at J, leaving 6 bases unmatched. In germline, CDR1 is SEHNR, CDR2 FQNEAQ (reference sequence). CDR3 amino acids: CASDPGLAGGDEQFF. The CDR3 nucleotides read TGTGCCAGCGACCCGGGACTAGCGGGAGGGGATGAGCAGTTCTTC.

This clone was counted only a few times. The J gene is TRBJ2-7, the V gene TRBV5-1, with D perhaps TRBD1 (6 bases). The V gene's germline CDR1 is SGHRS and CDR2 YFSETQ. The CDR3 consists of 14 residues. V shed 0 bases and J shed 2 bases, with 9 bases lying between them. CDR3 region: CASSLAHRAYEQYF. As DNA, the CDR3 is TGCGCCAGCAGCTTGGCCCACAGGGCCTACGAGCAGTACTTC.